Below, 7 T cell receptor beta chains from the same sample are listed, as sequenced in a study of T cell changes during pregnancy in multiple sclerosis. Clones were read by immunoSEQ multiplex PCR, and TCRdb kept only the in-frame ones, dropping some. The table lists around 56,000 clones, approximately 91% of them singletons. The sequenced sample was peripheral blood, obtained after pregnancy. The source of these receptors is a female donor with multiple sclerosis, enrolled in a pregnancy study.

The chain carries TRBV18 and TRBJ2-2, with 10 bases identical to TRBD1. The V segment lost 6 bases and the J segment 5 bases; nucleotides outside the gene matches: 6. The CDR3 is 15 amino acids. CDR1 KGHSH and CDR2 LQKENI come from the germline V gene. The CDR3 region is CASSPRQGATGELFF. As DNA, the CDR3 is TGTGCCAGCTCTCCTAGACAGGGGGCAACCGGGGAGCTGTTTTTT.

The chain employs TRBV7-2 and TRBJ2-6; tentatively, D is TRBD2 (5 bases). Germline V lookup: CDR1 SGHTA, CDR2 FQGNSA. The CDR3 is 17 residues long. The V and J ends lost 2 bases and 0 bases respectively, with 11 bases between them. The CDR3 sequence is CASSLIGVASGANVLTF. The CDR3 DNA sequence: TGTGCCAGCAGCTTAATCGGGGTCGCCTCTGGGGCCAACGTCCTGACTTTC.

V gene TRBV5-1 combines with J gene TRBJ1-5; possible D gene TRBD1, 6 bases. CDR3 length: 15 residues. The V end lost 4 bases, the J end lost 6 bases, and 17 bases lay between the germline ends. Germline V gene sequence: CDR1 SGHRS, CDR2 YFSETQ. The CDR3 nucleotides read TGCGCCAGCAGCCTACTGCCAGGGGACGGTCAGCCCCAGCATTTT. Protein sequence: CASSLLPGDGQPQHF. Full variable domain (rest looked up from reference TRBV5-1 and TRBJ1-5): KAGVTQTPRYLIKTRGQQVTLSCSPISGHRSVSWYQQTPGQGLQFLFEYFSETQRNKGNFPGRFSGRQFSNSRSEMNVSTLELGDSALYLCASSLLPGDGQPQHFGDGTRLSIL.

J is TRBJ2-2 and V is TRBV7-3; 9 bases are a match to TRBD2. Germline lookup yields CDR1 SGHTA and CDR2 FQGTGA. Trimming took 3 bases from V and 5 from J; bases not matched to a gene: 7. This CDR3 has 16 residues. The CDR3 spells CASSLGAGGGTGELFF. As DNA, the CDR3 is TGTGCCAGCAGCTTGGGAGCGGGGGGCGGTACCGGGGAGCTGTTTTTT.

The chain couples TRBV14 to TRBJ1-1, with D possibly TRBD1 on 6 matching bases. The CDR3 has 16 residues. Germline loops: CDR1 SGHDN, CDR2 FVKESK. The V end was cut by 0 bases, the J end by 6 bases, with 17 bases between. This CDR3 is CASSQDGGLIWPEAFF. As DNA, the CDR3 is TGTGCCAGCAGCCAAGATGGGGGCTTAATTTGGCCTGAAGCTTTCTTT.

Sample share makes this clone medium-sized. The rearrangement uses TRBV28 and TRBJ2-3; possible D gene TRBD2, 5 bases. The V gene lost 3 bases and the J gene lost 6 bases, with 7 bases spanning the gap. Germline CDR1 MDHEN, CDR2 SYDVKM. The CDR3 is made up of 12 amino acids. Written as DNA, the CDR3 is TGTGCCAGCAGTTTTCTAGCCGATACGCAGTATTTT. Amino acid sequence: CASSFLADTQYF. The entire variable domain, with the rest obtained from reference TRBV28 and TRBJ2-3, is as follows: DVKVTQSSRYLVKRTGEKVFLECVQDMDHENMFWYRQDPGLGLRLIYFSYDVKMKEKGDIPEGYSVSREKKERFSLILESASTNQTSMYLCASSFLADTQYFGPGTRLTVL.

V and J are TRBV5-4 and TRBJ2-3; weak D call: TRBD1 (6 bases). The V end was cut by 0 bases, the J end by 6 bases, with 11 bases between. Germline V lookup: CDR1 SGHNT, CDR2 YYREEE (reference sequence). This CDR3 region has 14 residues. The CDR3 DNA reads TGTGCCAGCAGCTTGGGGGGGCCTTGGGATACGCAGTATTTT. It codes for CASSLGGPWDTQYF.